This T cell receptor (beta chain) was recorded in a study of cytomegalovirus exposure and HLA in healthy donors. Regarding the study as a whole: A later analysis appeared to link common viral pathogens to several of the most significant clusters.

The PCR made use of 60 Vbeta and 13 Jbeta primers. Libraries were prepared by immunoSEQ multiplex PCR; TCRdb keeps only in-frame clonotypes and omits some of them. The table includes roughly 200,000 clones, over 80% detected once. This clone was counted between two and nine times. The antigen remains undetermined. V dropped 2 bases and J dropped 1 base, with 8 bases sitting between them. CDR3 length: 14 residues. Germline CDR1 MNHEY, CDR2 SVGAGI. The receptor was isolated from a boy aged 2 to 10 in good health and CMV-seronegative. The chain carries TRBV6-5 and TRBJ1-1; D unclear. Material for sequencing was PBMCs. For the CDR3, the DNA is TGTGCCAGCAGTTACAGACACGGGAACACTGAAGCTTTCTTT. Protein: CASSYRHGNTEAFF.